A single sample is the source of the 29 T cell receptor beta chains below, sequenced in a study of early T cells in non-severe SARS-CoV-2 infection. Each CDR3 protein gets one entry after TCRdb re-called the 5' RACE reads with MiXCR. The sample shows tens of thousands of distinct CDR3 sequences, about 12% of them seen only once. Input material: whole blood. These receptors originate from an adult who was a healthcare worker with PCR-confirmed SARS-CoV-2 infection or an uninfected control (not recorded which).

This clonotype occurred many times. The chain employs TRBV7-2 and TRBJ2-4; the D is unclear. The ends were cut back, 1 base at V and 9 bases at J, with 10 bases in the middle. This CDR3 is 13 amino acids long. Germline-derived CDR1 and CDR2 are SGHTA and FQGNSA. DNA for the CDR3: TGTGCCAGCAGCTTAGAAGTAAACCGCATTCAGTACTTC. Residues: CASSLEVNRIQYF.

J is TRBJ1-1 and V is TRBV29-1; D gene uncertain. The CDR3 consists of 13 residues. Germline V lookup: CDR1 SQVTM, CDR2 ANQGSEA. The V gene lost 5 bases and the J gene lost 0 bases, with 10 bases spanning the gap. The DNA for the CDR3 is TGCAGCGTTTGGGAGCAGATGAACACTGAAGCTTTCTTT. This sequence encodes CSVWEQMNTEAFF.

This clonotype was counted many times. This chain uses TRBV3-1 with TRBJ2-3; a possible D gene is TRBD1 (6 bases). Germline loops: CDR1 LGHDT, CDR2 YNNKEL (reference sequence). There are 15 residues in the CDR3. V shed 1 base and J shed 0 bases, with 8 bases lying between them. The CDR3 region is CASSQGQDSTDTQYF. The DNA of the CDR3 is TGTGCCAGCAGCCAAGGACAGGATAGCACAGATACGCAGTATTTT.

The J gene is TRBJ2-5, the V gene TRBV29-1; D perhaps matches TRBD1 (6 bases). Trimming left V 6 bases short and J 1 base short, with 15 bases between. The CDR3 runs 14 residues. Germline V CDR1 and CDR2: SQVTM, ANQGSEA. CDR3 loop: CSVTGYGVQETQYF. The CDR3 DNA follows: TGCAGCGTAACAGGGTACGGCGTCCAAGAGACCCAGTACTTC.

The chain carries TRBV18 and TRBJ1-6; weak D call: TRBD1 (5 bases). Germline V gene lookup returns CDR1 KGHSH and CDR2 LQKENI. The CDR3 contains 15 residues. V gave up 2 bases and J gave up 5 bases, with 10 bases separating them. The DNA for the CDR3 is TGTGCCAGCTCACCAAAGGGGTTACATAATTCACCCCTCCACTTT. Protein product: CASSPKGLHNSPLHF.

In this sample, this clonotype turned up many times. The chain combines TRBV20-1 with TRBJ2-2; D gene unclear. Trimming took off 1 base at V and 7 bases at J, with 10 bases between the two ends. The CDR3 loop spans 13 amino acids. CDR1 DFQATT and CDR2 SNEGSKA come from the germline V gene (reference sequence). The CDR3: CSARVEFGGELFF. The CDR3 nucleotides read TGCAGTGCTAGAGTGGAGTTTGGCGGGGAGCTGTTTTTT.

This clonotype occurred many times. The CDR3 nucleotides are TGTGCCAGCACTACGATGGGGGGACTAGCGGGGTCGCGCACAGATACGCAGTATTTT. Amino acids: CASTTMGGLAGSRTDTQYF. The chain employs TRBV12-3 or TRBV12-4 and TRBJ2-3; 13 bases match TRBD2. This CDR3 is 19 amino acids long. With 7 bases clipped from V and 1 base from J, the junction kept 14 bases outside the gene matches.

The CDR3 sequence is CASSYSRTSTDTQYF. In nucleotides, the CDR3 is TGTGCCAGCAGTTACTCCAGAACTAGCACAGATACGCAGTATTTT. V is TRBV6-5 and J is TRBJ2-3; no firm D call. Between the trimmed V and J ends, which lost 0 bases and 0 bases, there was a span of 7 bases. This CDR3 region has 15 residues. Per the germline V gene, CDR1 is MNHEY and CDR2 is SVGAGI.

The sample holds many counts of this clonotype. The chain combines TRBV7-6 with TRBJ2-1; 12 nucleotides match TRBD2. The V segment lost 5 bases and the J segment 8 bases; nucleotides outside the gene matches: 10. This CDR3 is 16 amino acids long. Germline values: CDR1 SGHVS, CDR2 FNYEAQ. DNA for the CDR3: TGTGCCAGCAGCCTCCCTAGCGGGGGGGCCGAGGATGAGCAGTTCTTC. This gives the protein CASSLPSGGAEDEQFF.

J is TRBJ1-1 and V is TRBV30; D unclear. The CDR3 spans 13 residues. Germline CDR1 reads GTSNPN; CDR2 reads SVGIG (reference sequence). V lost 2 bases and J 5 bases, leaving 12 bases between the germline ends. The CDR3 loop reads CAWSPPGGTEAFF. CDR3 nucleotides: TGTGCCTGGAGTCCCCCGGGCGGGACTGAAGCTTTCTTT.

This clonotype turned up a few times. The gene calls are TRBV12-3 or TRBV12-4 and TRBJ1-1, with 9 nucleotides matching TRBD1. The CDR3 runs 13 residues. J gave up 4 bases and V 5 bases, and 2 bases lay outside the gene matches. The CDR3 nucleotides read TGTGCCAGCAGTAGGACAGGGGTCACTGAAGCTTTCTTT. It codes for CASSRTGVTEAFF.

A single count supports this clonotype. The chain has TRBV20-1 and TRBJ2-1; D ambiguous. CDR3 length equals 11 residues. CDR1 DFQATT and CDR2 SNEGSKA come from the germline V gene (reference sequence). The V and J ends lost 3 bases and 5 bases respectively, with 5 bases between them. This chain's CDR3 is CSASGDNEQFF. CDR3 in DNA: TGCAGTGCTAGTGGTGACAATGAGCAGTTCTTC.

This clonotype was seen repeatedly, ten times or more. The chain recombines TRBV18 with TRBJ2-2; no clear D gene. Trimming removed 3 bases from V and 1 base from J, with 9 bases in between. Germline CDR1 reads KGHSH; CDR2 reads LQKENI. The CDR3 runs to 15 residues. For the CDR3, the DNA is TGTGCCAGCTCACCGGCGATTCTGAACACCGGGGAGCTGTTTTTT. It encodes CASSPAILNTGELFF. Variable domain in full (rest from reference TRBV18 and TRBJ2-2): NAGVMQNPRHLVRRRGQEARLRCSPMKGHSHVYWYRQLPEEGLKFMVYLQKENIIDESGMPKERFSAEFPKEGPSILRIQQVVRGDSAAYFCASSPAILNTGELFFGEGSRLTVL.

This clonotype came up many times. The chain joins TRBV6-6 to TRBJ1-3, with TRBD1 identical over 8 bases. The junction had 3 bases not matched to a gene; V was cut back by 5 bases and J by 0 bases. The CDR3 extends over 15 amino acids. From germline, CDR1 is MNHNY and CDR2 SVGAGI (reference sequence). CDR3: CASSTTGGSGNTIYF. In DNA, the CDR3 is TGTGCCAGCAGTACTACAGGGGGCTCTGGAAACACCATATATTTT.

Many counts were recorded for this clonotype. J is TRBJ2-5 and V is TRBV12-3 or TRBV12-4; D is unclear. V was shortened by 2 bases and J by 5 bases, with 6 bases between the two germline ends. The CDR3 runs to 12 residues. The CDR3 sequence is CASSLYTETQYF. CDR3 DNA sequence: TGTGCCAGCAGTTTATATACGGAGACCCAGTACTTC.

This clonotype showed up just a few times. This chain connects TRBV19 to TRBJ2-1; tentative D call: TRBD1 (6 bases). V was clipped by 3 bases and J by 6 bases, with 9 bases between them. The CDR3 is 13 residues long. Germline CDR1 LNHDA, CDR2 SQIVND (reference sequence). In DNA, the CDR3 is TGTGCCAGTAGTATTAACAGGGCCAATGAGCAGTTCTTC. Its translation is CASSINRANEQFF.

This clonotype has more than one count but fewer than ten. The CDR3 DNA follows: TGTGCCAGCAGTTTAGGGACCCGGGGTTCCTACAATGAGCAGTTCTTC. Translation gives CASSLGTRGSYNEQFF. The chain carries TRBV12-3 or TRBV12-4 and TRBJ2-1; maybe TRBD2 (5 bases). The germline V and J ends were trimmed by 1 base and 1 base, with 11 bases remaining between them. CDR3 size: 16 residues.

This clonotype was seen at least ten times. The V call is TRBV30, the J call TRBJ1-2; possible D gene TRBD1, 5 bases. The CDR3 spans 12 residues. Between the trimmed V and J ends, which lost 0 bases and 7 bases, there was a span of 9 bases. In germline, CDR1 is GTSNPN, CDR2 SVGIG (reference sequence). CDR3 region: CAWSVWGFGYTF. Written as DNA, the CDR3 is TGTGCCTGGAGTGTATGGGGGTTTGGCTACACCTTC.

This clonotype was found a few times. This chain uses TRBV5-1 with TRBJ1-5; no definite D call. This CDR3 has 15 residues. Germline V gives CDR1 SGHRS, CDR2 YFSETQ. V was trimmed by 1 base and J by 0 bases, leaving 8 bases between them. In DNA form, the CDR3 reads TGCGCCAGCAGCTTGTCGGGGAATAGCAATCAGCCCCAGCATTTT. Translated: CASSLSGNSNQPQHF.

CDR3 in DNA: TGTGCCAGTCGGGGAGAAGATAGCAATCAGCCCCAGCATTTT. Amino acid sequence: CASRGEDSNQPQHF. This rearrangement joins TRBV19 to TRBJ1-5; the D is unclear. The CDR3 loop spans 14 amino acids. Between the trimmed V and J ends, which lost 8 bases and 0 bases, there was a span of 11 bases. Looked up from germline, CDR1 is LNHDA and CDR2 is SQIVND (reference sequence).

The sample holds many counts of this clonotype. The chain couples TRBV14 to TRBJ2-3; D unresolved. This CDR3 has 13 amino acids. Germline values: CDR1 SGHDN, CDR2 FVKESK. V was trimmed by 0 bases and J by 6 bases, leaving 7 bases between them. CDR3 loop: CASSQDNGDTQYF. CDR3 nucleotides: TGTGCCAGCAGCCAAGACAACGGGGATACGCAGTATTTT.

The rearrangement links TRBV5-1 to TRBJ1-4, with D possibly matching TRBD1 (5 bases). The CDR3 spans 16 residues. V was clipped by 2 bases and J by 8 bases, with 19 bases between them. Germline V gene lookup returns CDR1 SGHRS and CDR2 YFSETQ. The CDR3 DNA sequence: TGCGCCAGCAGCTTTTATGGATCCCCGCGGGGGGAAAAACTGTTTTTT. It encodes CASSFYGSPRGEKLFF.

The chain combines TRBV11-2 with TRBJ2-1, with 9 positions matching TRBD2. CDR1 is SGHAT and CDR2 is FQNNGV in the germline V gene. V was clipped by 4 bases and J by 2 bases; unmatched bases: 3. The length of the CDR3 is 15 residues. DNA of the CDR3: TGTGCCAGCAGCTCGACTAGCGGAACCTACAATGAGCAGTTCTTC. Translated: CASSSTSGTYNEQFF.

The rearrangement links TRBV3-1 to TRBJ2-2; TRBD1 matches at 10 bases. This CDR3 spans 14 amino acids. From germline, CDR1 is LGHDT and CDR2 YNNKEL (reference sequence). V trimming: 4 bases; J trimming: 4 bases; junction bases outside the gene matches: 0. CDR3: CASSRQGATGELFF. The CDR3, as DNA: TGTGCCAGCAGCCGACAGGGGGCCACCGGGGAGCTGTTTTTT.

This clonotype was found a few times. The J gene is TRBJ2-5, the V gene TRBV19, with 7 bases fitting TRBD2. Germline trimming cut 6 bases from V and 1 base from J; bases unmatched to any gene: 8. CDR1 and CDR2 (germline): LNHDA, SQIVND (reference sequence). This CDR3 has 15 residues. The CDR3 sequence: CASRPPGGIQETQYF. Here the CDR3 DNA reads TGTGCCAGTAGACCCCCCGGGGGGATCCAAGAGACCCAGTACTTC.

V and J are TRBV18 and TRBJ2-5; 13 bases agree with TRBD2. The CDR3 has 18 amino acids. With V trimmed by 2 bases and J by 1 base, 7 bases remained unmatched. Germline V CDR1 and CDR2: KGHSH, LQKENI. The CDR3 here is CASSPSWTSGGFQETQYF. The DNA for the CDR3 is TGTGCCAGCTCACCATCTTGGACTAGCGGGGGATTCCAAGAGACCCAGTACTTC.

This clonotype showed up just a few times. The rearrangement uses TRBV9 and TRBJ1-4; 8 nucleotides align to TRBD1. CDR1 is SGDLS, CDR2 YYNGEE, per germline. The CDR3 loop spans 13 amino acids. J gave up 7 bases and V 6 bases, and 5 bases lay outside the gene matches. As DNA, the CDR3 is TGTGCCAGCACCCGGACAGGGACTGAAAAACTGTTTTTT. Residues: CASTRTGTEKLFF. The full variable domain, its missing parts supplied by reference TRBV9 and TRBJ1-4, is DSGVTQTPKHLITATGQRVTLRCSPRSGDLSVYWYQQSLDQGLQFLIQYYNGEERAKGNILERFSAQQFPDLHSELNLSSLELGDSALYFCASTRTGTEKLFFGSGTQLSVL.

Many counts were recorded for this clonotype. The gene calls are TRBV7-3 and TRBJ2-3, with 12 bases fitting TRBD2. J gave up 5 bases and V 5 bases, and 8 bases lay outside the gene matches. This CDR3 is 16 amino acids long. The germline gives CDR1 SGHTA, CDR2 FQGTGA. CDR3 coding DNA: TGTGCCAGCAGCCAGCGGACTAGCGGGGTTGGAGATACGCAGTATTTT. Its protein product is CASSQRTSGVGDTQYF.

This clonotype was seen only a few times. The chain carries TRBV29-1 and TRBJ2-7, with a possible D match to TRBD2 (5 bases). The germline CDR1 and CDR2 sequences are SQVTM and ANQGSEA. Trimming cost V 0 bases and J 5 bases, with 11 bases left between them. The CDR3 covers 13 residues. CDR3 residues: CSVEDLAGDEQYF. CDR3 DNA sequence: TGCAGCGTTGAAGATCTGGCCGGGGACGAGCAGTACTTC.